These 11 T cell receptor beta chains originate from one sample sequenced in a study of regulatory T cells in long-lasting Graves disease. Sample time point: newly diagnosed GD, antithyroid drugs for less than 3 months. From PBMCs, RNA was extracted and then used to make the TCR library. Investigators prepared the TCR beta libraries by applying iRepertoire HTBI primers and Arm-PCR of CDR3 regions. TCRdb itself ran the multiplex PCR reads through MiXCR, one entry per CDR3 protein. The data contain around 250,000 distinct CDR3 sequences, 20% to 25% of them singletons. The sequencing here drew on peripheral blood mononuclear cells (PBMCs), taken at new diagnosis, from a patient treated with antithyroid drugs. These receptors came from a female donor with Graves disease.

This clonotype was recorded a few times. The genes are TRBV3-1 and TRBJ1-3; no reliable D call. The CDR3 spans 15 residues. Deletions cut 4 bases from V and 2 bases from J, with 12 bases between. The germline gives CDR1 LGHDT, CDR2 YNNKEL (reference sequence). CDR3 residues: CASSPRAGAGNTIYF. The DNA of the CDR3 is TGTGCCAGCAGCCCGAGGGCAGGCGCTGGAAACACCATATATTTT.

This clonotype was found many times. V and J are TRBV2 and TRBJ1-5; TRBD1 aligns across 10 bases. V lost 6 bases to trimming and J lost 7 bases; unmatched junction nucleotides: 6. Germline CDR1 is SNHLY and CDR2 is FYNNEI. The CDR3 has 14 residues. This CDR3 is CASRGGTGEQPQHF. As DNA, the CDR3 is TGTGCCAGCAGAGGGGGGACAGGGGAACAGCCCCAGCATTTT.

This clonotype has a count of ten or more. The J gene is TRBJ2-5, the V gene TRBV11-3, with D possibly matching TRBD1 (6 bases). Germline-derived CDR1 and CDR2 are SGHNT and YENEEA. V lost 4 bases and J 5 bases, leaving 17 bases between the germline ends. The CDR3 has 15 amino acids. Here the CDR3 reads CASSSITGKVETQYF. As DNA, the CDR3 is TGTGCCAGCAGCTCTATCACAGGGAAGGTCGAGACCCAGTACTTC.

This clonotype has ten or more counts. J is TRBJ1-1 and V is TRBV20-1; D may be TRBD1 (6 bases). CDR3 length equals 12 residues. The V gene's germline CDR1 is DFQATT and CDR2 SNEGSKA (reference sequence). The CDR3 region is CQGWGTPTGAFF. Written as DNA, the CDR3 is TGCCAAGGGTGGGGGACTCCGACAGGAGCTTTCTTT.

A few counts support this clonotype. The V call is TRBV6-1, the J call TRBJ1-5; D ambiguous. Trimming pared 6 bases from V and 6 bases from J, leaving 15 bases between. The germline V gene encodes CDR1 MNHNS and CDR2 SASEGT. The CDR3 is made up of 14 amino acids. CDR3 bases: TGTGCCAGCAGGAGTGGAGGGATCGGTCAGCCCCAGCATTTT. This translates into CASRSGGIGQPQHF.

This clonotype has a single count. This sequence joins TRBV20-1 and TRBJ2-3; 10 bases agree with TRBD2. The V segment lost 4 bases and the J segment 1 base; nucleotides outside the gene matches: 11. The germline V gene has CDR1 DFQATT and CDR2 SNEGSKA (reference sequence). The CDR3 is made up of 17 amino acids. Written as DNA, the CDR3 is TGCAGTGCTAAAAAATCTAGCGGGAGTGGTGGCACAGATACGCAGTATTTT. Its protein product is CSAKKSSGSGGTDTQYF.

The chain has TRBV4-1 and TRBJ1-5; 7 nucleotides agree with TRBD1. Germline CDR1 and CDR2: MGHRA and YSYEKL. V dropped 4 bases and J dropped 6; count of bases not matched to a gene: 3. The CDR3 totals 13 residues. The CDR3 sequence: CASSPDRVQPQHF. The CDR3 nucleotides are TGCGCCAGCAGCCCTGACAGGGTTCAGCCCCAGCATTTT.

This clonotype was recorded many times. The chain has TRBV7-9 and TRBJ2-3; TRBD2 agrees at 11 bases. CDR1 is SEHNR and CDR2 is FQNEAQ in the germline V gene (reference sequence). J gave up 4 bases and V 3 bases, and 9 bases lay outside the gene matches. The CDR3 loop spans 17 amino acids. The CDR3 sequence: CASSLWGTSGPADTQYF. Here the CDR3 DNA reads TGTGCCAGCAGCTTGTGGGGGACTAGCGGCCCGGCAGATACGCAGTATTTT.

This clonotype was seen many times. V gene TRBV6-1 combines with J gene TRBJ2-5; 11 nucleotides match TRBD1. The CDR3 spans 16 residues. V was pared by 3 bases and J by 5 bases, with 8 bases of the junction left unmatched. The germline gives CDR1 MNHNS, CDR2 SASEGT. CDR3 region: CASSDGQGAQRETQYF. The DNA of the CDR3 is TGTGCCAGCAGTGACGGACAGGGGGCGCAGAGGGAGACCCAGTACTTC.

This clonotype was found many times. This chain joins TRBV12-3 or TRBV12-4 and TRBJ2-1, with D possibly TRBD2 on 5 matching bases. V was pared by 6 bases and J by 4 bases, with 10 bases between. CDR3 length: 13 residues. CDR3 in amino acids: CASRGWEYNEQFF. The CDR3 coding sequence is TGTGCCAGCAGGGGGTGGGAGTACAATGAGCAGTTCTTC.

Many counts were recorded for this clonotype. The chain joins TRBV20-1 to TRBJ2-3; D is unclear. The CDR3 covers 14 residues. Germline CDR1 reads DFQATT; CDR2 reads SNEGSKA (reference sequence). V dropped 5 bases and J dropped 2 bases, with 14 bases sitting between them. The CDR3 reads CSAGSRFVTDTQYF. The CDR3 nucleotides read TGCAGTGCTGGGTCTAGGTTTGTCACAGATACGCAGTATTTT.